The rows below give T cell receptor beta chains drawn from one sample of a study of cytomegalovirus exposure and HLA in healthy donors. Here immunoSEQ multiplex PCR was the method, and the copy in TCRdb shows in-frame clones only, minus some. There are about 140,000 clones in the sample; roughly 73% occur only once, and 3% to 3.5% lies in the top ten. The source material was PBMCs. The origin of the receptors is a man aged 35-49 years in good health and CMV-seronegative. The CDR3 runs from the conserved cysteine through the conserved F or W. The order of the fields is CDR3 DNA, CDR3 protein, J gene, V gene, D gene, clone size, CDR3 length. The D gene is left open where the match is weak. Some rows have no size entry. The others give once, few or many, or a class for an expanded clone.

CDR3 DNA: TGTGCCAGCAATATGGGACAGGGATATGGCTACACCTTC
CDR3 protein: CASNMGQGYGYTF
J gene: TRBJ1-2
V gene: TRBV6-6
D gene: TRBD1
clone size: few
CDR3 length: 13

CDR3 DNA: TGTGCCAGCAGTTCCGCCCGACAGGGCGATGGCTACACCTTC
CDR3 protein: CASSSARQGDGYTF
J gene: TRBJ1-2
V gene: TRBV4-2
D gene: TRBD1
clone size: NA
CDR3 length: 14

CDR3 DNA: TGTGCCAGCAGTGAATCCACAGGGAGTGAAAAACTGTTTTTT
CDR3 protein: CASSESTGSEKLFF
J gene: TRBJ1-4
V gene: TRBV6-1
D gene: NA
clone size: few
CDR3 length: 14

CDR3 DNA: TGTGCCAGCATGGGAGGCCGGGAGCAGTTCTTC
CDR3 protein: CASMGGREQFF
J gene: TRBJ2-1
V gene: TRBV6-1
D gene: NA
clone size: NA
CDR3 length: 11

CDR3 DNA: TGTGCCAGCAGTGGGGGGACAGGTCTAGGCGGCTACACCTTC
CDR3 protein: CASSGGTGLGGYTF
J gene: TRBJ1-2
V gene: TRBV27
D gene: TRBD1
clone size: NA
CDR3 length: 14

CDR3 DNA: TGTGCCAGCAGGCAGGGGGCGCAAGGCAATCAGCCCCAGCATTTT
CDR3 protein: CASRQGAQGNQPQHF
J gene: TRBJ1-5
V gene: TRBV27
D gene: TRBD1
clone size: NA
CDR3 length: 15

CDR3 DNA: TGCAGCGGAAGACAGGGGGTTGACACTGAAGCTTTCTTT
CDR3 protein: CSGRQGVDTEAFF
J gene: TRBJ1-1
V gene: TRBV29-1
D gene: TRBD1
clone size: NA
CDR3 length: 13

CDR3 DNA: TGTGCCAGTAGCCCACAATTTGCCAATGAAAAACTGTTTTTT
CDR3 protein: CASSPQFANEKLFF
J gene: TRBJ1-4
V gene: TRBV19
D gene: NA
clone size: NA
CDR3 length: 14

CDR3 DNA: TGTGCCATCAGCGCGGGACAGGACCCCTCACCCCTCCACTTT
CDR3 protein: CAISAGQDPSPLHF
J gene: TRBJ1-6
V gene: TRBV10-3
D gene: TRBD1
clone size: NA
CDR3 length: 14

CDR3 DNA: TGTGCCAGCAGTTACTTGGGACAGGGCTCCTACGAGCAGTACTTC
CDR3 protein: CASSYLGQGSYEQYF
J gene: TRBJ2-7
V gene: TRBV6-6
D gene: TRBD1
clone size: NA
CDR3 length: 15

CDR3 DNA: TGTGCCACCAGCGAGGGGGCGCAGTATGGCTACACCTTC
CDR3 protein: CATSEGAQYGYTF
J gene: TRBJ1-2
V gene: TRBV15
D gene: TRBD1
clone size: NA
CDR3 length: 13

CDR3 DNA: TGTGCCAGCAGCTCTAGCGTTCAGAGCACAGATACGCAGTATTTT
CDR3 protein: CASSSSVQSTDTQYF
J gene: TRBJ2-3
V gene: TRBV11-2
D gene: NA
clone size: NA
CDR3 length: 15

CDR3 DNA: TGTGCCAGCAGCGTGGAGTTGCGGCAAGAGACCCAGTACTTC
CDR3 protein: CASSVELRQETQYF
J gene: TRBJ2-5
V gene: TRBV9
D gene: NA
clone size: NA
CDR3 length: 14

CDR3 DNA: TGTGCCAGCAGCCCCCGGGTAGCTAGCACAGATACGCAGTATTTT
CDR3 protein: CASSPRVASTDTQYF
J gene: TRBJ2-3
V gene: TRBV7-3
D gene: NA
clone size: NA
CDR3 length: 15

CDR3 DNA: TGTGCCAGCAGTTACTCAACAGGGGGTGAAGCTTTCTTT
CDR3 protein: CASSYSTGGEAFF
J gene: TRBJ1-1
V gene: TRBV6-5
D gene: TRBD1
clone size: few
CDR3 length: 13

CDR3 DNA: TGTGCCATCGCCTCTAGCGGTATCACAGATACGCAGTATTTT
CDR3 protein: CAIASSGITDTQYF
J gene: TRBJ2-3
V gene: TRBV10-3
D gene: TRBD2
clone size: NA
CDR3 length: 14

CDR3 DNA: TGTGCCAGCAGTTTATCCCGGGACAGGGGTCCTAGCAATCAGCCCCAGCATTTT
CDR3 protein: CASSLSRDRGPSNQPQHF
J gene: TRBJ1-5
V gene: TRBV27
D gene: TRBD1
clone size: NA
CDR3 length: 18

CDR3 DNA: TGCGCCAGCAGTGAGGGTAGCGGGGCCCGAGTAGATACGCAGTATTTT
CDR3 protein: CASSEGSGARVDTQYF
J gene: TRBJ2-3
V gene: TRBV10-1
D gene: TRBD2
clone size: NA
CDR3 length: 16

CDR3 DNA: TGTGCCAGCAAGGAGGGAGGGCTGAACACTGAAGCTTTCTTT
CDR3 protein: CASKEGGLNTEAFF
J gene: TRBJ1-1
V gene: TRBV6-1
D gene: NA
clone size: NA
CDR3 length: 14

CDR3 DNA: TGCGCCAGCAGCCAAGATCTGGGGCTCGAGAACACTGAAGCTTTCTTT
CDR3 protein: CASSQDLGLENTEAFF
J gene: TRBJ1-1
V gene: TRBV4-3
D gene: NA
clone size: few
CDR3 length: 16

CDR3 DNA: TGTGCCAGCAGCTTGAATGGGGCGAACACTGAAGCTTTCTTT
CDR3 protein: CASSLNGANTEAFF
J gene: TRBJ1-1
V gene: TRBV5-4
D gene: NA
clone size: NA
CDR3 length: 14

CDR3 DNA: TGTGCCAGCAGGCCCGGACGGTTCCAGGGGGCATATGAGACCCAGTACTTC
CDR3 protein: CASRPGRFQGAYETQYF
J gene: TRBJ2-5
V gene: TRBV14
D gene: TRBD1
clone size: NA
CDR3 length: 17

CDR3 DNA: TGTGCCAGCAGTGATACGTTGGCGGATTATGGCTACACCTTC
CDR3 protein: CASSDTLADYGYTF
J gene: TRBJ1-2
V gene: TRBV25-1
D gene: NA
clone size: NA
CDR3 length: 14

CDR3 DNA: TGTGCCAGCAGCCTTATGACTAGCGCAGATACGCAGTATTTT
CDR3 protein: CASSLMTSADTQYF
J gene: TRBJ2-3
V gene: TRBV7-9
D gene: TRBD2
clone size: NA
CDR3 length: 14

CDR3 DNA: TGTGCCAGCAGTGAAAGGGGTTGGGGGACAGGGGACTATGGCTACACCTTC
CDR3 protein: CASSERGWGTGDYGYTF
J gene: TRBJ1-2
V gene: TRBV6-1
D gene: TRBD1
clone size: NA
CDR3 length: 17

CDR3 DNA: TGTGCCAGCGGGGGGAGCGGCGGCAATCAGCCCCAGCATTTT
CDR3 protein: CASGGSGGNQPQHF
J gene: TRBJ1-5
V gene: TRBV6-1
D gene: NA
clone size: few
CDR3 length: 14

CDR3 DNA: TGTGCCAGCAGCTTGTATCCCAGAACTGAAGCTTTCTTT
CDR3 protein: CASSLYPRTEAFF
J gene: TRBJ1-1
V gene: TRBV7-3
D gene: NA
clone size: few
CDR3 length: 13

CDR3 DNA: TGCGCCAGCAGTGAGGAGGGATCCTACAATGAGCAGTTCTTC
CDR3 protein: CASSEEGSYNEQFF
J gene: TRBJ2-1
V gene: TRBV5-1
D gene: NA
clone size: NA
CDR3 length: 14

CDR3 DNA: TGCGCCAGCAGCTCCAGACAGGGAAGGTACACTGAAGCTTTCTTT
CDR3 protein: CASSSRQGRYTEAFF
J gene: TRBJ1-1
V gene: TRBV5-1
D gene: TRBD1
clone size: few
CDR3 length: 15

CDR3 DNA: TGCGCCAGCAGCTTGGAAGCAGGGGGCGAGTATGAAAAACTGTTTTTT
CDR3 protein: CASSLEAGGEYEKLFF
J gene: TRBJ1-4
V gene: TRBV5-1
D gene: TRBD1
clone size: NA
CDR3 length: 16

CDR3 DNA: TGTGCCAGCAGCTTAGATGGGGGGGCCGATGAAGCTTTCTTT
CDR3 protein: CASSLDGGADEAFF
J gene: TRBJ1-1
V gene: TRBV11-3
D gene: NA
clone size: NA
CDR3 length: 14

CDR3 DNA: TGTGCCAGCAGCCTCCCCTCCGGGGGTAGCGGGGGCCAAGAGACCCAGTACTTC
CDR3 protein: CASSLPSGGSGGQETQYF
J gene: TRBJ2-5
V gene: TRBV4-2
D gene: TRBD2
clone size: NA
CDR3 length: 18

CDR3 DNA: TGTGCCAGCAGCGTAGCTACAGGGGGCCACACCGGGGAGCTGTTTTTT
CDR3 protein: CASSVATGGHTGELFF
J gene: TRBJ2-2
V gene: TRBV9
D gene: TRBD1
clone size: few
CDR3 length: 16

CDR3 DNA: TGCAGCGTTCTATGGAGCTCTTATAATGAAAAACTGTTTTTT
CDR3 protein: CSVLWSSYNEKLFF
J gene: TRBJ1-4
V gene: TRBV29-1
D gene: NA
clone size: NA
CDR3 length: 14

CDR3 DNA: TGTGCCAGCGGGGGGACTTTAATCTACAATGAGCAGTTCTTC
CDR3 protein: CASGGTLIYNEQFF
J gene: TRBJ2-1
V gene: TRBV7-9
D gene: NA
clone size: once
CDR3 length: 14

CDR3 DNA: TGTGCCAGCAGCCCCCTCGAGGGGGCGGCCTCCTACGAGCAGTACTTC
CDR3 protein: CASSPLEGAASYEQYF
J gene: TRBJ2-7
V gene: TRBV7-9
D gene: TRBD1
clone size: NA
CDR3 length: 16

CDR3 DNA: TGTGCCTGGAGTGTACGACAGGGGACCCACCAGCCCCAGCATTTT
CDR3 protein: CAWSVRQGTHQPQHF
J gene: TRBJ1-5
V gene: TRBV30
D gene: TRBD1
clone size: few
CDR3 length: 15

CDR3 DNA: TGTGCCAGCAGCCCCTGGGGTCGACTAGCGGGTGGAAGGGAAGAGACCCAATACTTC
CDR3 protein: CASSPWGRLAGGREETQYF
J gene: TRBJ2-5
V gene: TRBV7-3
D gene: TRBD2
clone size: NA
CDR3 length: 19

CDR3 DNA: TGTGCCAGCAGCTTAAGGGACAATGAAGCTTTCTTT
CDR3 protein: CASSLRDNEAFF
J gene: TRBJ1-1
V gene: TRBV13
D gene: NA
clone size: NA
CDR3 length: 12

CDR3 DNA: TGCGCCGCGGGACTAGCGGGGGGGCCCGGGGCCAACGTCCTGACTTTC
CDR3 protein: CAAGLAGGPGANVLTF
J gene: TRBJ2-6
V gene: TRBV10-2
D gene: TRBD2
clone size: NA
CDR3 length: 16

CDR3 DNA: TGTGCCTGGCGGGGCGGGGGTCACAATGAGCAGTTCTTC
CDR3 protein: CAWRGGGHNEQFF
J gene: TRBJ2-1
V gene: TRBV30
D gene: TRBD2
clone size: few
CDR3 length: 13

CDR3 DNA: TGCGCCAGCAGCTCCGGGACTAGCGGCTCCTACAATGAGCAGTTCTTC
CDR3 protein: CASSSGTSGSYNEQFF
J gene: TRBJ2-1
V gene: TRBV5-1
D gene: TRBD2
clone size: NA
CDR3 length: 16

CDR3 DNA: TGTGCCAGCAGCCCCAGAACCGGGACAGGTGATGAAAAACTGTTTTTT
CDR3 protein: CASSPRTGTGDEKLFF
J gene: TRBJ1-4
V gene: TRBV7-2
D gene: TRBD1
clone size: NA
CDR3 length: 16

CDR3 DNA: TGCGCCAGCAGAACGGGGTTGGACACTGAAGCTTTCTTT
CDR3 protein: CASRTGLDTEAFF
J gene: TRBJ1-1
V gene: TRBV10-1
D gene: NA
clone size: NA
CDR3 length: 13

CDR3 DNA: TGCGCCAGCAGCTTGAATTGGCAAGGGGGCCGTGAATCACTGTTTTTT
CDR3 protein: CASSLNWQGGRESLFF
J gene: TRBJ1-4
V gene: TRBV5-1
D gene: TRBD1
clone size: NA
CDR3 length: 16

CDR3 DNA: TGTGCCAGCAGTAAATCGGACAGATCCTTTAATGAAAAACTGTTTTTT
CDR3 protein: CASSKSDRSFNEKLFF
J gene: TRBJ1-4
V gene: TRBV27
D gene: NA
clone size: NA
CDR3 length: 16

CDR3 DNA: TGTGCCAGCAGTGCCCTGGGGGGGGGCCTGGGAAATGAGCAGTTCTTC
CDR3 protein: CASSALGGGLGNEQFF
J gene: TRBJ2-1
V gene: TRBV7-8
D gene: NA
clone size: NA
CDR3 length: 16

CDR3 DNA: TGTGCCAGCAGACCAACCCAACAGGGGAACACTGAAGCTTTCTTT
CDR3 protein: CASRPTQQGNTEAFF
J gene: TRBJ1-1
V gene: TRBV6-5
D gene: NA
clone size: NA
CDR3 length: 15

CDR3 DNA: TGCGCCAGCAGGTACCGGGACAGGGCTTACTATGGCTACCCCTTC
CDR3 protein: CASRYRDRAYYGYPF
J gene: TRBJ1-2
V gene: TRBV5-1
D gene: TRBD1
clone size: once
CDR3 length: 15

CDR3 DNA: TGTGCCAGCAGTGTCCATACGGACAATGAGCAGTTCTTC
CDR3 protein: CASSVHTDNEQFF
J gene: TRBJ2-1
V gene: TRBV6-1
D gene: NA
clone size: NA
CDR3 length: 13